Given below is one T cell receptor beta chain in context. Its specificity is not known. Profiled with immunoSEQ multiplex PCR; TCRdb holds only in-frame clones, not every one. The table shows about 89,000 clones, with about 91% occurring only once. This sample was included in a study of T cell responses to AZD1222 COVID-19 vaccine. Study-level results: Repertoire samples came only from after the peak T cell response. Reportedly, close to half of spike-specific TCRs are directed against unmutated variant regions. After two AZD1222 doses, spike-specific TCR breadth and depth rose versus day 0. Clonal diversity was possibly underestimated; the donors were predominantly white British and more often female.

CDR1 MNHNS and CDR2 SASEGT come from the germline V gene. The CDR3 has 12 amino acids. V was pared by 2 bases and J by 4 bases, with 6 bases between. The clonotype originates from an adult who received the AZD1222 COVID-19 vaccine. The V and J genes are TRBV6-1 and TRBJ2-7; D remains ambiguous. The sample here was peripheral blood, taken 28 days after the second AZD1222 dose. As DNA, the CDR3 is TGTGCCAGCAGTGAAACTTCATACGAGCAGTACTTC. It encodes CASSETSYEQYF.